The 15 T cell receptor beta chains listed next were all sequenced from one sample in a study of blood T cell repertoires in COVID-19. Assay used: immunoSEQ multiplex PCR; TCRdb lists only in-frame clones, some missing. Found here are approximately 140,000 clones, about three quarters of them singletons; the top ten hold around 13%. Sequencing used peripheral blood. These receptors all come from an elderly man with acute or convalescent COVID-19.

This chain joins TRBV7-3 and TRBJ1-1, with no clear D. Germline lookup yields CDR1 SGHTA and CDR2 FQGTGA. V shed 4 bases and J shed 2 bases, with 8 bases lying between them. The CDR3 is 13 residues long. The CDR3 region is CASSSQENTEAFF. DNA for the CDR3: TGTGCCAGCAGCTCGCAGGAAAACACTGAAGCTTTCTTT.

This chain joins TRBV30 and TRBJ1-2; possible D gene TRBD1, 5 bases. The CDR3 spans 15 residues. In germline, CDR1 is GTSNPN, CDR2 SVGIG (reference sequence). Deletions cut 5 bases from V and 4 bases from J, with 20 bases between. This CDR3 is CAWRPTGPSRYGYTF. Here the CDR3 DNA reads TGTGCCTGGCGGCCTACAGGCCCATCGCGCTATGGCTACACCTTC. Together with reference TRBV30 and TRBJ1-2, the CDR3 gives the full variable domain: SQTIHQWPATLVQPVGSPLSLECTVEGTSNPNLYWYRQAAGRGLQLLFYSVGIGQISSEVPQNLSASRPQDRQFILSSKKLLLSDSGFYLCAWRPTGPSRYGYTFGSGTRLTVV.

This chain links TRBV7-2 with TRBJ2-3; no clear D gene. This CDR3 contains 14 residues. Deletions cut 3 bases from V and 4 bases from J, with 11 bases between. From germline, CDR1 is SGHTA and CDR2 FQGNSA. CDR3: CASSFGPPPDTQYF. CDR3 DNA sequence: TGTGCCAGCAGCTTTGGCCCGCCCCCAGATACGCAGTATTTT.

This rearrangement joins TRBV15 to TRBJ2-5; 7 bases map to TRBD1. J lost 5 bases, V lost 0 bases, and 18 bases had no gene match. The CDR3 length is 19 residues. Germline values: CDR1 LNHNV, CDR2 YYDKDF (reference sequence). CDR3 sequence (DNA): TGTGCCACCAGCAGAGAAGCCTCCGGCGGCCTACAGGGGAAGGAGACCCAGTACTTC. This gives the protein CATSREASGGLQGKETQYF.

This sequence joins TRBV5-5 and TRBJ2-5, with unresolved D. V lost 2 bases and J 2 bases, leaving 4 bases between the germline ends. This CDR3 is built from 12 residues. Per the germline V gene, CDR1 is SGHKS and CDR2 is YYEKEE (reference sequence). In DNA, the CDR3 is TGTGCCAGCAGCTTTTATCAAGAGACCCAGTACTTC. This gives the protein CASSFYQETQYF.

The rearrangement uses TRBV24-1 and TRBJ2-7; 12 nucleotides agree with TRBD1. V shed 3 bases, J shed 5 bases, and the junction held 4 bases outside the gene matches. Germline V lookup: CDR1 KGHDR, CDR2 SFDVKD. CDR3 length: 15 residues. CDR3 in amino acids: CATSDAGTGGDEQYF. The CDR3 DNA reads TGTGCCACCAGTGATGCCGGGACAGGGGGCGACGAGCAGTACTTC.

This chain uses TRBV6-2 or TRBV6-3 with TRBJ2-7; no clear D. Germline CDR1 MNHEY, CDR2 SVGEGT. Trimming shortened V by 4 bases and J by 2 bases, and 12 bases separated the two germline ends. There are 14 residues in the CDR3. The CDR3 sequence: CASSFGPGTYEQYF. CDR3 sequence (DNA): TGTGCCAGCAGTTTTGGGCCAGGCACCTACGAGCAGTACTTC.

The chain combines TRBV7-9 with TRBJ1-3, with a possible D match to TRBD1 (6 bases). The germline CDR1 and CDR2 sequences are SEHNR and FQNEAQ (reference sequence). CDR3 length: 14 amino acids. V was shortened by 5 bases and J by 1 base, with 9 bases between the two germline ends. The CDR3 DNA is TGTGCCAGCAGCGGGGGGGCATCTGGAAACACCATATATTTT. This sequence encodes CASSGGASGNTIYF.

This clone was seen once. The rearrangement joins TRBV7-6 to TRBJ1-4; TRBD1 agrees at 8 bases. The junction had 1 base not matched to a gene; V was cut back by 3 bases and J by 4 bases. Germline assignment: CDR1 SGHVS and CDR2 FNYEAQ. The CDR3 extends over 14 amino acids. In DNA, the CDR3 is TGTGCCAGCAGCTTTACAGGGGGTAATGAAAAACTGTTTTTT. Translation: CASSFTGGNEKLFF.

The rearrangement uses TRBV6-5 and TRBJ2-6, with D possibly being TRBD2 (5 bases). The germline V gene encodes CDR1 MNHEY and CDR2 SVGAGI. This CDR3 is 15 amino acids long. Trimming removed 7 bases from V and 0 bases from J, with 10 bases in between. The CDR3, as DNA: TGTGCCAGCACCCACCGGGGCTCTGGGGCCAACGTCCTGACTTTC. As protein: CASTHRGSGANVLTF.

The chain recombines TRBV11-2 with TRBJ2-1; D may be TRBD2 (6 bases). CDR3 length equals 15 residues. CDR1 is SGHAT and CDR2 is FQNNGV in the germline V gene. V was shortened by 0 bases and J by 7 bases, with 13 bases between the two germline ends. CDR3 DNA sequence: TGTGCCAGCAGCTTAGATCCGCGGGGACCTAATGAGCAGTTCTTC. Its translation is CASSLDPRGPNEQFF. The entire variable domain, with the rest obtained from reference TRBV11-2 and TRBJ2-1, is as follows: EAGVAQSPRYKIIEKRQSVAFWCNPISGHATLYWYQQILGQGPKLLIQFQNNGVVDDSQLPKDRFSAERLKGVDSTLKIQPAKLEDSAVYLCASSLDPRGPNEQFFGPGTRLTVL.

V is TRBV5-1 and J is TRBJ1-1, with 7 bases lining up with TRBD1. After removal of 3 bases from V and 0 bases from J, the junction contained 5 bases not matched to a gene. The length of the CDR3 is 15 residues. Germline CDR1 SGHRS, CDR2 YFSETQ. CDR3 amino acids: CASSWDSPLNTEAFF. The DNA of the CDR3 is TGCGCCAGCAGCTGGGACAGTCCTCTGAACACTGAAGCTTTCTTT.

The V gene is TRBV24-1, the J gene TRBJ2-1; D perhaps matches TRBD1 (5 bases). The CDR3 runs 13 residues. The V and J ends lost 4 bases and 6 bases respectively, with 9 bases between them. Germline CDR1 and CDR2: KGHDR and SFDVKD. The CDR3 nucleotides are TGTGCCACCAGTGACCTGGACACCAATGAGCAGTTCTTC. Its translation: CATSDLDTNEQFF.

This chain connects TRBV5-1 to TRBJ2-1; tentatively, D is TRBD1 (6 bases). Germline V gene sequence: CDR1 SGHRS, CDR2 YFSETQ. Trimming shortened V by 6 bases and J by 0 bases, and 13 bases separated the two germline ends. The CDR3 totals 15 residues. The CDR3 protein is CASTPDRSSYNEQFF. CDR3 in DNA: TGCGCCAGCACCCCGGACAGAAGCTCCTACAATGAGCAGTTCTTC.

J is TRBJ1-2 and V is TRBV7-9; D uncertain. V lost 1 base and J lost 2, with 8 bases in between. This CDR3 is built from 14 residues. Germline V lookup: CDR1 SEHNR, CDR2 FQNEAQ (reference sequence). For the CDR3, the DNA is TGTGCCAGCAGCTTAGGACAAGCCAACTATGGCTACACCTTC. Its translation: CASSLGQANYGYTF.